Sequencing of this T cell receptor (beta chain) was carried out in a study of blood T cell repertoires in COVID-19 (dated by TCRdb to 2018 to 2021). Some background on the complete study: Samples covering the acute and convalescent phases of COVID-19 were provided by collaborators in the United States, Italy and Spain. The material from the prospective study consisted of cDNA or gDNA derived from T cells, B-cell-depleted T cells, or PBMCs. Deeply sampled blood TCRbeta repertoires from subjects exposed to, actively infected with, or recovered from COVID-19 were included in the dataset. The repertoires were made available in a free public database intended to serve as a resource for research on the immune response to SARS-CoV-2. The samples were drawn from two sources: the first 160 participants of the ongoing ImmuneRACE study, and approximately 1,300 subjects contributed by 6 global collaborators. Nearly every sample came with metadata listing a de-identified subject ID, COVID-19 status, age in years and sex. HLA class I and class II types, where available, came from metadata supplied by the sample provider rather than from assay-based typing.

Paper-wide results and their limitations: The quantity of clinical and demographic metadata differed by source and by participant and was supplied without curation.

Whole blood was collected in K2EDTA tubes by collaborating institutions according to the institutions' own protocols. Collaborator samples were shipped for TCRbeta analysis as frozen whole blood, isolated PBMCs, or DNA extracted from either sample type. As for this clone: There is no known antigen for this receptor. No much larger clonotype is one base removed from it; base qualities were not supplied.

CDR1 SGHKS and CDR2 YYEKEE are derived from the germline V gene (reference sequence). Measured from the cysteine to the phenylalanine, the CDR3 is 18 residues long. Only the CDR3 region is kept as DNA, spanning 54 bases read in frame from base 1. Trimming takes 3 bases off V and 1 base off J; junction bases not matched to a gene: 8. TCRbeta CDR3 regions were amplified from genomic DNA by means of the immunoSEQ Assay, a bias-controlled multiplex PCR. In the source study's methods: The number of nucleated cells in each sample was estimated from the amplification of reference gene primers within the assay. To quantify the absolute abundance of each unique TCRbeta CDR3 rearrangement, sequence reads were collapsed and filtered. For each sample, productive Simpson clonality was calculated as the square root of Simpson's diversity index across productive rearrangements. The clones in this table, taken by TCRdb from immuneACCESS, are in-frame only. Not every clone is retained; where verified, under half of the shortfall comes from an unresolved V gene, and the cause of the rest is unknown. D and trimming come from the DNA, and the V and J calls and clone size come from that table. Recorded for this sample are 200,000 to 250,000 clones; roughly four fifths of them occurred a single time. The ten biggest clones cover approximately 8.1% of the sample.

The TCR sequence derives from a woman aged 45 to 65 with active or convalescent COVID-19. The specimen was peripheral blood. This chain is built from TRBV5-5 and TRBJ1-5; TRBD1 matches 12 bases in the middle. Here is the DNA: TGTGCCAGCAGCTCTGGGACAGGGGGCTTAGGGAGCAATCAGCCCCAGCATTTT. Translation gives CASSSGTGGLGSNQPQHF.